The 27 T cell receptor beta chains reported below all come from one sample, sequenced in a study of blood T cell repertoires in COVID-19. Generated by immunoSEQ multiplex PCR, the TCRdb table keeps only in-frame clones and is missing some. The data contain 390,000 or so clones, 80% to 90% of them singletons. Sequenced: PBMCs or T cells enriched from blood (not recorded which). Every receptor here comes from a woman aged 45 to 65 who had recovered from COVID-19.

J is TRBJ2-1 and V is TRBV29-1, with TRBD1 matching over 9 bases. CDR1 and CDR2 from the germline V gene are SQVTM and ANQGSEA. With 0 bases clipped from V and 6 bases from J, the junction kept 6 bases outside the gene matches. This CDR3 has 15 amino acids. CDR3 in amino acids: CSVEDLQDRGNEQFF. DNA for the CDR3: TGCAGCGTTGAAGATTTACAGGACAGGGGCAATGAGCAGTTCTTC.

The chain joins TRBV27 to TRBJ2-3, with 7 bases that match TRBD2. The CDR3 totals 15 residues. V was pared by 5 bases and J by 2 bases, with 7 bases of the junction left unmatched. Germline CDR1 is MNHEY and CDR2 is SMNVEV (reference sequence). In DNA form, the CDR3 reads TGTGCCAGCAGTCCACGCGGGACTAACACAGATACGCAGTATTTT. Protein sequence: CASSPRGTNTDTQYF.

The chain is built from TRBV27 and TRBJ1-1; 7 nucleotides align to TRBD1. Germline V gives CDR1 MNHEY, CDR2 SMNVEV (reference sequence). The CDR3 extends over 13 amino acids. Trimming removed 5 bases from V and 5 bases from J; junction bases left unmatched: 5. This CDR3 reads CASSKQGRTEAFF. CDR3 bases: TGTGCCAGCAGTAAACAGGGGAGAACTGAAGCTTTCTTT.

This chain connects TRBV29-1 to TRBJ1-1, with D possibly matching TRBD1 (5 bases). Germline CDR1 SQVTM, CDR2 ANQGSEA. The V and J ends lost 4 bases and 10 bases respectively, with 13 bases between them. CDR3 length equals 11 residues. In DNA, the CDR3 is TGCAGCGTTGGTTGGGGGGACGGAGCTTTCTTT. Translating it yields CSVGWGDGAFF.

The genes are TRBV4-1 and TRBJ1-5; a possible D gene is TRBD1 (5 bases). In germline, CDR1 is MGHRA, CDR2 YSYEKL. The V end was cut by 1 base, the J end by 4 bases, with 14 bases between. The CDR3 has 16 residues. CDR3 amino acids: CASSQGPLAGNQPQHF. CDR3 DNA sequence: TGCGCCAGCAGCCAAGGGCCCTTGGCAGGGAATCAGCCCCAGCATTTT.

The chain combines TRBV7-8 with TRBJ1-1; D call uncertain. The CDR3 has 13 amino acids. CDR1 SGHVS and CDR2 FQNEAQ come from the germline V gene. Trimming shortened V by 1 base and J by 7 bases, and 10 bases separated the two germline ends. The CDR3 region is CASSLVHQIEAFF. CDR3 in DNA: TGTGCCAGCAGCTTAGTACACCAGATTGAAGCTTTCTTT.

CDR3 sequence reads: CASARIGEGQETQYF. CDR3 nucleotides: TGCGCCAGCGCACGAATAGGGGAGGGCCAAGAGACCCAGTACTTC. The chain uses TRBV5-1 and TRBJ2-5; TRBD2 agrees at 7 bases. J gave up 1 base and V 7 bases, and 10 bases lay outside the gene matches. The germline gives CDR1 SGHRS, CDR2 YFSETQ. The CDR3 sequence is 15 residues long.

This chain links TRBV5-1 with TRBJ2-3, with D uncertain. The V end was cut by 5 bases, the J end by 5 bases, with 9 bases between. This CDR3 contains 12 residues. From germline, CDR1 is SGHRS and CDR2 YFSETQ. The CDR3 nucleotides are TGCGCCAGCAGTGAAAGAGGAGATACGCAGTATTTT. Encoded protein: CASSERGDTQYF.

V is TRBV18 and J is TRBJ1-1; D unresolved. Germline lookup yields CDR1 KGHSH and CDR2 LQKENI. The CDR3 contains 13 residues. The ends were cut back, 3 bases at V and 1 base at J, with 6 bases in the middle. The CDR3 DNA is TGTGCCAGCTCACCTCTCTCGAACACTGAAGCTTTCTTT. Its translation is CASSPLSNTEAFF.

V usage is TRBV7-8 and J usage is TRBJ2-3; 9 nucleotides line up with TRBD2. The V gene end was trimmed by 5 bases and the J gene end by 3 bases; junction bases not matched to a gene: 12. Germline V gene lookup returns CDR1 SGHVS and CDR2 FQNEAQ. CDR3 length: 17 amino acids. The CDR3 coding sequence is TGTGCCAGCAGCCGAGATGGACTAGCGAGGGGGACAGATACGCAGTATTTT. Translating gives CASSRDGLARGTDTQYF.

Only a few counts were recorded for this clone. This chain uses TRBV5-1 with TRBJ1-1; D is possibly TRBD1 (6 bases). Trimming pared 4 bases from V and 1 base from J, leaving 8 bases between. CDR1 SGHRS and CDR2 YFSETQ come from the germline V gene. The CDR3 is 13 residues long. The CDR3 DNA reads TGCGCCAGCAGCGGGGGACAGAACACTGAAGCTTTCTTT. Its protein is CASSGGQNTEAFF.

V usage is TRBV19 and J usage is TRBJ1-5; tentatively, D is TRBD1 (5 bases). V gave up 5 bases and J gave up 0 bases, with 11 bases separating them. The V gene's germline CDR1 is LNHDA and CDR2 SQIVND (reference sequence). The CDR3 covers 15 residues. The CDR3 bases are TGTGCCAGTAGTGGGGACTCGGCTAGCAATCAGCCCCAGCATTTT. This translates into CASSGDSASNQPQHF.

This clone was observed a single time. V is TRBV5-1 and J is TRBJ1-2; 7 nucleotides line up with TRBD1. Germline V gene lookup returns CDR1 SGHRS and CDR2 YFSETQ. The CDR3 has 13 amino acids. V gave up 0 bases and J gave up 7 bases; unmatched junction bases: 3. DNA for the CDR3: TGCGCCAGCAGCTTGGAGGGGGCCTTTGGCTACACCTTC. It is translated as CASSLEGAFGYTF. Using reference TRBV5-1 and TRBJ1-2 for the parts outside the CDR3, the full variable domain is KAGVTQTPRYLIKTRGQQVTLSCSPISGHRSVSWYQQTPGQGLQFLFEYFSETQRNKGNFPGRFSGRQFSNSRSEMNVSTLELGDSALYLCASSLEGAFGYTFGSGTRLTVV.

This rearrangement joins TRBV2 to TRBJ1-4; TRBD1 might be the D (6 bases). The CDR3 is 16 amino acids. The V end lost 4 bases, the J end lost 8 bases, and 20 bases lay between the germline ends. Germline V gene sequence: CDR1 SNHLY, CDR2 FYNNEI. CDR3 residues: CASSGRGGGNREKLFF. The CDR3 DNA reads as TGTGCCAGCAGTGGCAGGGGTGGGGGAAATCGAGAAAAACTGTTTTTT.

This clone was seen once. This chain links TRBV7-8 with TRBJ1-1, with D tentatively TRBD1 (6 bases). The germline V gene has CDR1 SGHVS and CDR2 FQNEAQ. The CDR3 spans 14 residues. V shed 5 bases and J shed 8 bases, with 18 bases lying between them. The chain's CDR3 is CASSLYQGLGEAFF. The CDR3 DNA follows: TGTGCCAGCAGCCTTTACCAGGGGCTAGGGGAAGCTTTCTTT.

This chain connects TRBV27 to TRBJ1-2, with 9 positions matching TRBD1. From germline, CDR1 is MNHEY and CDR2 SMNVEV (reference sequence). With 5 bases clipped from V and 4 bases from J, the junction kept 8 bases outside the gene matches. The CDR3 has 15 amino acids. For the CDR3, the DNA is TGTGCCAGCAGTCTTTCGACAGGGGGGGTCTATGGCTACACCTTC. Amino acids: CASSLSTGGVYGYTF.

The rearrangement joins TRBV5-7 to TRBJ2-3, with D uncertain. TRBV5-7 is annotated as an ORF whose role is uncertain. This CDR3 region has 17 residues. Deletions cut 4 bases from V and 2 bases from J, with 20 bases between. The CDR3 spells CASSPDRQRRLTDTQYF. CDR3 in DNA: TGTGCCAGCAGCCCCGACCGTCAACGGCGACTCACAGATACGCAGTATTTT.

The gene calls are TRBV2 and TRBJ2-5, with 9 bases aligning to TRBD1. After removal of 6 bases from V and 0 bases from J, the junction contained 5 bases not matched to a gene. CDR3 size: 15 residues. Germline CDR1 SNHLY, CDR2 FYNNEI. The CDR3 DNA is TGTGCCAGCAGCCCGGACAGGGGTAACCAAGAGACCCAGTACTTC. This codes for CASSPDRGNQETQYF.

This chain links TRBV28 with TRBJ1-2, with no clear D. The CDR3 contains 15 residues. V was trimmed by 4 bases and J by 1 base, leaving 13 bases between them. Germline V gives CDR1 MDHEN, CDR2 SYDVKM. As DNA, the CDR3 is TGTGCCAGCAGTTCGGGAGCCAGATATAACTATGGCTACACCTTC. Its translation is CASSSGARYNYGYTF.

V and J are TRBV11-2 and TRBJ1-1; unclear D gene. This CDR3 spans 11 amino acids. The V gene lost 4 bases and the J gene lost 11 bases, with 11 bases spanning the gap. The germline CDR1 and CDR2 sequences are SGHAT and FQNNGV. The CDR3 nucleotides are TGTGCCAGCAGCTCCCGCGCTGTGGCTTTCTTT. The encoded protein is CASSSRAVAFF.

This chain joins TRBV3-1 (or the pseudogene TRBV3-2) and TRBJ1-2; TRBD1 matches at 9 bases. CDR1 and CDR2 from the germline V gene are LGHDT and YNNKEL (reference sequence). This CDR3 is built from 15 residues. The V segment lost 2 bases and the J segment 4 bases; nucleotides outside the gene matches: 5. CDR3 in amino acids: CASSQLRDRAYGYTF. The CDR3 DNA reads as TGTGCCAGCAGCCAACTCCGGGACAGGGCCTATGGCTACACCTTC.

This chain joins TRBV5-1 and TRBJ2-7; 9 nucleotides align to TRBD1. V shed 5 bases, J shed 3 bases, and the junction held 6 bases outside the gene matches. The CDR3 spans 14 residues. CDR1 is SGHRS, CDR2 YFSETQ, per germline. CDR3 coding DNA: TGCGCCAGCAGGGGGACAGGGCAAATCTACGAGCAGTACTTC. This gives the protein CASRGTGQIYEQYF.

V gene TRBV10-3 combines with J gene TRBJ1-5; the D gene is possibly TRBD1 (6 bases). Germline V gene sequence: CDR1 ENHRY, CDR2 SYGVKD. The V gene lost 5 bases and the J gene lost 4 bases, with 6 bases spanning the gap. The CDR3 runs 12 residues. Here the CDR3 DNA reads TGTGCCATCAGTACAGGGAATCAGCCCCAGCATTTT. Translated, it gives CAISTGNQPQHF.

The chain carries TRBV5-6 and TRBJ2-2, with a tentative D call TRBD1 (6 bases). This CDR3 contains 14 residues. V was pared by 4 bases and J by 13 bases, with 20 bases between. Per the germline V gene, CDR1 is SGHDT and CDR2 is YYEEEE. The CDR3 loop is CASSNPDSSLGLFF. CDR3 sequence (DNA): TGTGCCAGCAGCAATCCGGACAGCTCTTTGGGGCTGTTTTTT.

This chain connects TRBV12-3 or TRBV12-4 to TRBJ2-7, with TRBD1 matching over 7 bases. The CDR3 totals 13 residues. V lost 6 bases and J lost 2; bases outside the gene matches: 4. Written as DNA, the CDR3 is TGTGCCAGCAGCCAAGGGACAGCCTACGAGCAGTACTTC. It codes for CASSQGTAYEQYF.

This chain joins TRBV19 and TRBJ1-6; 7 positions agree with TRBD1. Germline CDR1 LNHDA, CDR2 SQIVND (reference sequence). V lost 8 bases and J lost 0; bases outside the gene matches: 16. The CDR3 consists of 19 residues. CDR3 sequence (DNA): TGTGCCAGTGGGGACAGTGTGGCCCGGACCGGCTCCTATAATTCACCCCTCCACTTT. Protein product: CASGDSVARTGSYNSPLHF.

A single count supports this clone. The rearrangement joins TRBV4-2 to TRBJ1-6; possibly TRBD1 for D (5 bases). There are 22 residues in the CDR3. CDR1 is LGHNA and CDR2 is YNFKEQ in the germline V gene. The V end was cut by 1 base, the J end by 6 bases, with 31 bases between. The CDR3 DNA sequence: TGTGCCAGCAGCCAAGTTCCCCCCTGGCAGGGCTATACTGCTGTCTCTAATTCACCCCTCCACTTT. This translates into CASSQVPPWQGYTAVSNSPLHF.